Given below is one T cell receptor (beta chain) in context. This clonotype appeared many times. Its recognized antigen is unknown. Base qualities are missing; no much larger clone stands one base away. The data stem from a study of response to subunit inactivated influenza vaccine (dated by TCRdb to the late 2010s). Turning to the overall study: Deep quantitative T cell receptor repertoire profiling was used in the study to track responses to a trivalent subunit inactivated influenza vaccine. Study-wide findings and limitations: The authors suggested that each seasonal influenza vaccination may recruit only a limited number of new T cells.

Library construction relied on RT-PCR. Sequenced on an Illumina HiSeq 2500. Through fastp at Q25 and MiXCR, TCRdb rebuilt clones from the public reads, retaining in-frame beta chains. Rows matching on CDR3 protein sequence are summarized as one entry with the most common DNA and genes. The sample table records about 700,000 distinct CDR3 sequences; about 15% of these occur just once. Of the sample, approximately 7% is held by the ten largest clones. The germline V gene (reference sequence) gives CDR1 as LNHNV and CDR2 as YYDKDF. At the junction V is shortened by 5 bases and J by 2 bases, with 15 bases in between. The CDR3 sequence holds 15 residues, the cysteine and phenylalanine included. The DNA shown is the 45-base CDR3, in frame from base 1.

The sequence links TRBV15 to TRBJ2-5; tentative D gene TRBD2, with 6 bases matching. The sequencing here drew on PBMCs from blood, taken roughly 2 weeks before vaccination. The sequence was collected from a man between 50 and 59 years old who received an inactivated influenza vaccine. Donor details come from another sample of the same person, matched by shared clones. The CDR3 reads CATSHSGVTQETQYF. The DNA sequence is given as TGTGCCACCAGCCATTCGGGGGTTACACAAGAGACCCAGTACTTC.